Listed here are 25 T cell receptor beta chains from one sample, sequenced in a study of blood T cell repertoires in COVID-19. TCRdb's table, derived via immunoSEQ multiplex PCR, lists solely in-frame clones and lacks some. The table shows about 230,000 clones, with around 90% occurring only once. Sample: PBMCs or T cells enriched from blood (not recorded which). Receptor source: a man in his thirties or forties who had recovered from COVID-19.

J is TRBJ1-1 and V is TRBV7-9; D possibly corresponds to TRBD1 (5 bases). The germline gives CDR1 SEHNR, CDR2 FQNEAQ (reference sequence). The CDR3 sequence is 15 residues long. V gave up 5 bases and J gave up 6 bases, with 19 bases separating them. CDR3 sequence reads: CASSHPTNRHAEAFF. In nucleotides, the CDR3 is TGTGCCAGCAGCCATCCGACAAACAGGCATGCTGAAGCTTTCTTT.

The V and J genes are TRBV6-5 and TRBJ1-6; D gene unclear. Germline CDR1 is MNHEY and CDR2 is SVGAGI. The ends were cut back, 4 bases at V and 5 bases at J, with 6 bases in the middle. The CDR3 has 13 residues. CDR3 loop: CASSSEDNSPLHF. In DNA form, the CDR3 reads TGTGCCAGCAGTTCAGAGGATAATTCACCCCTCCACTTT.

The chain joins TRBV7-9 to TRBJ1-1; no clear D gene. CDR1 SEHNR and CDR2 FQNEAQ come from the germline V gene (reference sequence). The CDR3 runs 14 residues. V lost 8 bases to trimming and J lost 2 bases, with 15 bases between them. The CDR3 here is CASAPRAGNTEAFF. In nucleotides, the CDR3 is TGTGCCAGCGCACCTAGGGCGGGAAACACTGAAGCTTTCTTT.

V usage is TRBV13 and J usage is TRBJ1-2, with D uncertain. Germline V gives CDR1 PRHDT, CDR2 FYEKMQ (reference sequence). The V gene lost 1 base and the J gene lost 6 bases, with 12 bases spanning the gap. This CDR3 region has 14 residues. The DNA of the CDR3 is TGTGCCAGCAGCTTAGTACCCGGAGACCATGGCTACACCTTC. This sequence encodes CASSLVPGDHGYTF.

The chain employs TRBV5-4 and TRBJ2-7, with 9 bases aligning to TRBD2. This CDR3 comprises 20 residues. J gave up 2 bases and V 2 bases, and 20 bases lay outside the gene matches. Germline CDR1 and CDR2: SGHNT and YYREEE (reference sequence). CDR3 region: CASSFLGARAGGKPPYEQYF. DNA of the CDR3: TGTGCCAGCAGCTTTTTAGGCGCTCGAGCGGGGGGCAAACCTCCCTACGAGCAGTACTTC.

This clone showed up just once. The rearrangement joins TRBV7-9 to TRBJ1-1; D is possibly TRBD1 (6 bases). CDR1 is SEHNR and CDR2 is FQNEAQ in the germline V gene (reference sequence). The CDR3 runs to 15 residues. V was clipped by 5 bases and J by 1 base, with 14 bases between them. The CDR3 here is CASSLGHGENTEAFF. The CDR3 DNA is TGTGCCAGCAGCCTGGGACACGGAGAGAACACTGAAGCTTTCTTT.

This clone was found a few times. In DNA, the CDR3 is TGCGCCAGCAGCTTGAGGGACAGGGCCCAAGAATGGGTAGGCTACACCTTC. This translates into CASSLRDRAQEWVGYTF. V and J are TRBV5-1 and TRBJ1-2; TRBD1 agrees at 9 bases. With V trimmed by 1 base and J by 8 bases, 15 bases remained unmatched. The CDR3 totals 17 residues. Looked up from germline, CDR1 is SGHRS and CDR2 is YFSETQ.

The gene calls are TRBV4-3 and TRBJ1-2; D uncertain. This CDR3 has 13 residues. CDR1 and CDR2 (germline): LGHNA, YSLEER. V was cut by 4 bases and J by 3 bases, with 9 bases left in between. The CDR3 loop is CASSPGRYYGYTF. In DNA, the CDR3 is TGCGCCAGCAGCCCAGGCCGCTACTATGGCTACACCTTC.

The rearrangement joins TRBV9 to TRBJ1-1; 9 bases align to TRBD1. The CDR3 extends over 15 amino acids. The V segment lost 4 bases and the J segment 4 bases; nucleotides outside the gene matches: 8. CDR1 and CDR2 from the germline V gene are SGDLS and YYNGEE. Written as DNA, the CDR3 is TGTGCCAGCAGCATCTCACAGGGGGCGCGCACTGAAGCTTTCTTT. It translates to CASSISQGARTEAFF.

The chain combines TRBV28 with TRBJ2-3; 8 bases line up with TRBD2. The CDR3 is 16 residues long. Germline V gives CDR1 MDHEN, CDR2 SYDVKM. The ends lost 6 bases at V and 5 bases at J; junction bases unmatched: 13. This chain's CDR3 is CASSSLGREVGDTQYF. CDR3 DNA: TGTGCCAGCAGCTCCCTGGGGCGGGAGGTGGGAGATACGCAGTATTTT.

V gene TRBV7-9 combines with J gene TRBJ1-3; D is possibly TRBD1 (5 bases). Germline lookup yields CDR1 SEHNR and CDR2 FQNEAQ (reference sequence). V was clipped by 4 bases and J by 0 bases, with 10 bases between them. The CDR3 covers 15 residues. As DNA, the CDR3 is TGTGCCAGCAGCTCCTGGGGGGGCTCTGGAAACACCATATATTTT. Amino acid sequence: CASSSWGGSGNTIYF.

The rearrangement links TRBV5-1 to TRBJ2-5, with D maybe TRBD1 (7 bases). The V end lost 3 bases, the J end lost 3 bases, and 12 bases lay between the germline ends. This CDR3 spans 14 amino acids. CDR1 and CDR2 (germline): SGHRS, YFSETQ. This chain's CDR3 is CASSSSRGEETQYF. CDR3 nucleotides: TGCGCCAGCAGCTCCTCCAGGGGGGAAGAGACCCAGTACTTC. Supplemented by reference TRBV5-1 and TRBJ2-5, the full variable domain reads KAGVTQTPRYLIKTRGQQVTLSCSPISGHRSVSWYQQTPGQGLQFLFEYFSETQRNKGNFPGRFSGRQFSNSRSEMNVSTLELGDSALYLCASSSSRGEETQYFGPGTRLLVL.

The chain uses TRBV27 and TRBJ1-2; no reliable D call. This CDR3 has 13 amino acids. Trimming cost V 3 bases and J 6 bases, with 11 bases left between them. CDR1 is MNHEY and CDR2 is SMNVEV in the germline V gene (reference sequence). The CDR3 region is CASSFSGRNGYTF. Here the CDR3 DNA reads TGTGCCAGCAGTTTTTCGGGGAGAAATGGCTACACCTTC.

The chain is built from TRBV5-1 and TRBJ2-7; tentatively, D is TRBD2 (6 bases). The germline V and J ends were trimmed by 5 bases and 5 bases, with 14 bases remaining between them. CDR3 length: 13 residues. Germline loops: CDR1 SGHRS, CDR2 YFSETQ. The CDR3, as DNA: TGCGCCAGCAGTGTGGGGAGGTTTGACGAGCAGTACTTC. It specifies CASSVGRFDEQYF.

The chain links TRBV2 to TRBJ2-2; the match to TRBD2 covers 7 bases. Losses at the gene ends were 6 bases for V and 5 bases for J; bases not matched to a gene: 9. CDR3 length equals 15 residues. The germline CDR1 and CDR2 sequences are SNHLY and FYNNEI. DNA of the CDR3: TGTGCCAGCAGGGCGGGAGTCGGTTGGACCGGGGAGCTGTTTTTT. Translating it yields CASRAGVGWTGELFF.

The chain carries TRBV29-1 and TRBJ2-1, with a tentative D call TRBD1 (6 bases). Germline V gives CDR1 SQVTM, CDR2 ANQGSEA. There are 14 residues in the CDR3. Trimming shortened V by 4 bases and J by 5 bases, and 15 bases separated the two germline ends. Here the CDR3 DNA reads TGCAGCGTTGTGGCAGGGGACCCAAACAATGAGCAGTTCTTC. Amino acids: CSVVAGDPNNEQFF.

The chain combines TRBV27 with TRBJ2-7, with TRBD1 matching 9 bases. The CDR3 loop spans 13 amino acids. After removal of 8 bases from V and 5 bases from J, the junction contained 7 bases not matched to a gene. The germline V gene has CDR1 MNHEY and CDR2 SMNVEV (reference sequence). The CDR3 protein is CASGATGGHEQYF. Written as DNA, the CDR3 is TGTGCCAGCGGTGCGACAGGGGGGCACGAGCAGTACTTC.

This sequence joins TRBV7-9 and TRBJ1-5; 10 nucleotides agree with TRBD1. CDR3 length: 15 residues. Germline assignment: CDR1 SEHNR and CDR2 FQNEAQ (reference sequence). J lost 9 bases, V lost 5 bases, and 10 bases had no gene match. The CDR3 DNA reads as TGTGCCAGCAGCACAGGACAGGGGGTGGTTGGGCCCCAGCATTTT. Translating gives CASSTGQGVVGPQHF.

The chain recombines TRBV7-9 with TRBJ2-7, with TRBD1 identical over 10 bases. Trimming at V came to 5 bases and at J to 11 bases, leaving 9 bases not matched to a gene. CDR1 SEHNR and CDR2 FQNEAQ come from the germline V gene (reference sequence). This CDR3 spans 13 amino acids. The CDR3 DNA reads as TGTGCCAGCAGCGGAATGACAGGGGGCGGCGAGTACTTC. Amino acids: CASSGMTGGGEYF.

The chain couples TRBV6-4 to TRBJ1-5, with unresolved D. The V end was cut by 8 bases, the J end by 6 bases, with 14 bases between. Germline V CDR1 and CDR2: MRHNA, SNTAGT. The CDR3 length is 13 residues. The CDR3 is CASSGEVGQPQHF. In nucleotides, the CDR3 is TGTGCCAGCTCCGGGGAGGTTGGTCAGCCCCAGCATTTT.

The chain is built from TRBV7-2 and TRBJ2-1, with D unclear. The CDR3 is 15 amino acids. V gave up 5 bases and J gave up 0 bases, with 11 bases separating them. Looked up from germline, CDR1 is SGHTA and CDR2 is FQGNSA. This CDR3 reads CASSPTSSSYNEQFF. In nucleotides, the CDR3 is TGTGCCAGCAGCCCGACTTCTAGCTCCTACAATGAGCAGTTCTTC.

This chain joins TRBV19 and TRBJ1-5, with D possibly matching TRBD1 (6 bases). This CDR3 contains 14 residues. V dropped 8 bases and J dropped 0 bases, with 11 bases sitting between them. The V gene's germline CDR1 is LNHDA and CDR2 SQIVND (reference sequence). CDR3 residues: CASAARGSNQPQHF. The DNA for the CDR3 is TGTGCCAGTGCTGCCAGGGGTAGCAATCAGCCCCAGCATTTT.

V usage is TRBV3-1 (or the pseudogene TRBV3-2) and J usage is TRBJ1-5, with 10 bases aligning to TRBD1. The CDR3 has 15 residues. The junction had 5 bases not matched to a gene; V was cut back by 3 bases and J by 6 bases. CDR1 is LGHDT and CDR2 is YNNKEL in the germline V gene (reference sequence). The DNA for the CDR3 is TGTGCCAGCAGCCAGGGGACAGGGGTGGCTCAGCCCCAGCATTTT. Protein sequence: CASSQGTGVAQPQHF.

Concerning this clone: Because it lacks the conserved phenylalanine or tryptophan at the end, this CDR3 is likely a read error. It is unclear where the CDR3 begins or ends on the DNA, so no DNA is shown, and the CDR3 is as TCRdb lists it. The chain couples TRBV24-1 to TRBJ2-3; the D call TRBD2 from the table was never checked on the DNA. The CDR3 spans 9 amino acids, including both terminal residues. CDR1 and CDR2 from the germline V gene are KGHDR and SFDVKD. The CDR3 region is CATPVKGRG.

The J gene is TRBJ2-3, the V gene TRBV15; D is unresolved. The germline V gene has CDR1 LNHNV and CDR2 YYDKDF (reference sequence). V was shortened by 0 bases and J by 1 base, with 5 bases between the two germline ends. CDR3 length: 14 amino acids. CDR3 in amino acids: CATSRDTGTDTQYF. The CDR3 DNA sequence: TGTGCCACCAGCAGAGATACGGGCACAGATACGCAGTATTTT.